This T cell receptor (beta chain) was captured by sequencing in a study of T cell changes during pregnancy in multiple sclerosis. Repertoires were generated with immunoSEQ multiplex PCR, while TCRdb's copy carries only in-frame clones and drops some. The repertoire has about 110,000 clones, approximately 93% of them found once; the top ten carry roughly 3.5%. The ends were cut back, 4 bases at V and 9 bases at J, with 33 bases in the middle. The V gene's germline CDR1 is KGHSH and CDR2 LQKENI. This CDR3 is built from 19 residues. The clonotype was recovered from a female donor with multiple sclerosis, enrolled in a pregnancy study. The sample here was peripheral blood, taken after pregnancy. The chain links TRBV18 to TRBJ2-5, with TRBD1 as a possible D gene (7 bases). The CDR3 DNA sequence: TGTGCCAGCTCACTCCCCGGGCGGGGTACCGACAGTCTCAGGGGGTCCCAGTACTTC. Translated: CASSLPGRGTDSLRGSQYF.